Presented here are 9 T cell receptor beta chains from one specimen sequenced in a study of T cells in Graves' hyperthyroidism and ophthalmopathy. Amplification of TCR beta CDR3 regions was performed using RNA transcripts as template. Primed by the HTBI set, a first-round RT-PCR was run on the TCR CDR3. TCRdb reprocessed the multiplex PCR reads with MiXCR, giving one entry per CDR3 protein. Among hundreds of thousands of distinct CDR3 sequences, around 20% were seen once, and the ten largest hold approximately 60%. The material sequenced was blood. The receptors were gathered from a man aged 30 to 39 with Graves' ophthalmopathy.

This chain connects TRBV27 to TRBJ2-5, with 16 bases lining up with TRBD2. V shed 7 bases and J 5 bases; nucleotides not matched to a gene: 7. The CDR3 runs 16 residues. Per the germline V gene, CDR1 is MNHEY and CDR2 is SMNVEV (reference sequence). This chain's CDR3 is CASKLGTSGGGETQYF. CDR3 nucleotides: TGTGCCAGCAAACTCGGGACTAGCGGGGGGGGTGAGACCCAGTACTTC.

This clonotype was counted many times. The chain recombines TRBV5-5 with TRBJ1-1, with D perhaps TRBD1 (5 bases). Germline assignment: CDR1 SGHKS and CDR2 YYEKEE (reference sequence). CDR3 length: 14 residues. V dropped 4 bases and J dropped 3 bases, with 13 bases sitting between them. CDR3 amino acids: CASSPRDRDTEAFF. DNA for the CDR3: TGTGCCAGCAGCCCCCGGGACCGGGACACTGAAGCTTTCTTT.

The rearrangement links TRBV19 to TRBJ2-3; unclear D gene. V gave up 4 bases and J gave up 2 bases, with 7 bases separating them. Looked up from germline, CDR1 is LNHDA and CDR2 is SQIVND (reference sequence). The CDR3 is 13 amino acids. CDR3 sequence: CASSTGFTDTQYF. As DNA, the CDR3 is TGTGCCAGTAGTACGGGTTTCACAGATACGCAGTATTTT.

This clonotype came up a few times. The chain's CDR3 is CASSAGQGQWEQFF. CDR3 nucleotides: TGTGCCAGCAGCGCCGGACAGGGTCAATGGGAGCAGTTCTTC. This rearrangement joins TRBV11-2 to TRBJ2-1; TRBD1 aligns across 8 bases. Trimming took 5 bases from V and 10 from J; bases not matched to a gene: 10. The CDR3 spans 14 residues. Germline CDR1 and CDR2: SGHAT and FQNNGV.

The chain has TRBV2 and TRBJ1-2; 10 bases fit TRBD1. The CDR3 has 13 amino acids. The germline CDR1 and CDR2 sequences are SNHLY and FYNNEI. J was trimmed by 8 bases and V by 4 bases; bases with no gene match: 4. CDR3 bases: TGTGCCAGCAGTGGACAGGGGGCTGGGGGCTACACCTTC. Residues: CASSGQGAGGYTF.

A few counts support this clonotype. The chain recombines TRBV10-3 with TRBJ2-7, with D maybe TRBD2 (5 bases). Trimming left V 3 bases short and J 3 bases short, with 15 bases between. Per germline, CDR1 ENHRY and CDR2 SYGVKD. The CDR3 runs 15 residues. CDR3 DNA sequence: TGTGCCATCAGTGAAACCGGGAACCGAAACTACGAGCAGTACTTC. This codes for CAISETGNRNYEQYF.

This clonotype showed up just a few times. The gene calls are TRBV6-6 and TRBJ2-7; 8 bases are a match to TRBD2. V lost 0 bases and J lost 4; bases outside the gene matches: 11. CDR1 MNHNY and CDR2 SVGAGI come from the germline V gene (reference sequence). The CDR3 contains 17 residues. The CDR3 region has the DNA TGTGCCAGCAGTTACTCGTCTGTCGGTAGCGGGGCATACGAGCAGTACTTC. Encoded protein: CASSYSSVGSGAYEQYF.

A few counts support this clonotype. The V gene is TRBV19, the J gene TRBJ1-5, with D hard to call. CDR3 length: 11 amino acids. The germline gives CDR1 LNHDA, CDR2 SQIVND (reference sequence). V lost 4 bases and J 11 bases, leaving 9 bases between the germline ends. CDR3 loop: CASSRQFTQHF. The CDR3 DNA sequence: TGTGCCAGTAGTAGGCAGTTTACCCAGCATTTT.

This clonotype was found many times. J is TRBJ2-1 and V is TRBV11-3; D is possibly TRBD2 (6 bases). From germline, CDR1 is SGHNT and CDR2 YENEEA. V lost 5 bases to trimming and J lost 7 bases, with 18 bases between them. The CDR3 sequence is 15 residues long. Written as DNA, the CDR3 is TGTGCCAGCAGCCCAAGCGGGTCAAGAGGGAATGAGCAGTTCTTC. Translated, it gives CASSPSGSRGNEQFF. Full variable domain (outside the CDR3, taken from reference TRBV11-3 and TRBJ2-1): EAGVVQSPRYKIIEKKQPVAFWCNPISGHNTLYWYLQNLGQGPELLIRYENEEAVDDSQLPKDRFSAERLKGVDSTLKIQPAELGDSAVYLCASSPSGSRGNEQFFGPGTRLTVL.